The 21 T cell receptor beta chains below were found in one sample sequenced in a study of glioma-infiltrating T cells. The iRepertoire nested amplicon-rescue multiplex PCR amplified TCR alpha and beta CDR3s from RNA. TCRdb itself ran the multiplex PCR reads through MiXCR, one entry per CDR3 protein. This sample has over 120,000 distinct CDR3 sequences; more than 35% occur once, and the top ten carry roughly 20%. Sequencing used glioma tissue, nonneoplastic brain tissue, or PBMCs (not recorded which). Every receptor here comes from a human donor with low-grade glioma or glioblastoma, undergoing nonglioma brain surgery, or in good health (not recorded which).

This chain connects TRBV6-6 to TRBJ1-3; D ambiguous. The germline V gene has CDR1 MNHNY and CDR2 SVGAGI (reference sequence). The CDR3 has 16 amino acids. The V and J ends lost 2 bases and 0 bases respectively, with 11 bases between them. CDR3 coding DNA: TGTGCCAGCAGTTACGGCAGTCTAGCCTCTGGAAACACCATATATTTT. This gives the protein CASSYGSLASGNTIYF.

The V gene is TRBV28, the J gene TRBJ2-2, with no clear D. Trimming removed 4 bases at V and 4 bases at J, with 7 bases between. The CDR3 has 13 amino acids. The germline V gene encodes CDR1 MDHEN and CDR2 SYDVKM. The CDR3 DNA follows: TGTGCCAGCAGTTCACATGGCACCGGGGAGCTGTTTTTT. As protein: CASSSHGTGELFF. The full variable domain, its missing parts supplied by reference TRBV28 and TRBJ2-2, is DVKVTQSSRYLVKRTGEKVFLECVQDMDHENMFWYRQDPGLGLRLIYFSYDVKMKEKGDIPEGYSVSREKKERFSLILESASTNQTSMYLCASSSHGTGELFFGEGSRLTVL.

Note on this clonotype: One end of the junction is discordant with germline, which a read error may explain. The gene calls are TRBV6-1 and TRBJ2-3; D uncertain. The CDR3 runs to 12 residues. Germline CDR1 and CDR2: MNHNS and SASEGT. Here the CDR3 DNA reads TGTGCCAACAGTCTCGGTCGAGATACGCAGTATTTT. This codes for CANSLGRDTQYF.

The J gene is TRBJ1-1, the V gene TRBV20-1, with D maybe TRBD1 (5 bases). The V and J ends lost 0 bases and 5 bases respectively, with 10 bases between them. The CDR3 has 13 residues. Germline V gene data show CDR1 as DFQATT and CDR2 as SNEGSKA (reference sequence). Here the CDR3 reads CSARDQGWTEAFF. CDR3 nucleotide sequence: TGCAGTGCTAGAGATCAGGGATGGACTGAAGCTTTCTTT.

This clonotype was detected only once. The chain recombines TRBV28 with TRBJ1-5; 8 bases are a match to TRBD1. CDR3 length: 15 amino acids. V dropped 3 bases and J dropped 7; count of bases not matched to a gene: 8. CDR1 and CDR2 (germline): MDHEN, SYDVKM. The CDR3 loop is CASSFGTGCLQPQHF. CDR3 nucleotide sequence: TGTGCCAGCAGTTTCGGGACAGGTTGTCTCCAGCCCCAGCATTTT.

This clonotype has ten or more counts. The chain uses TRBV6-1 and TRBJ2-2; D unresolved. The CDR3 has 11 amino acids. Looked up from germline, CDR1 is MNHNS and CDR2 is SASEGT. The V and J ends lost 5 bases and 6 bases respectively, with 4 bases between them. CDR3 amino acids: CASSTAGELFF. The CDR3 DNA follows: TGTGCCAGCAGTACCGCCGGGGAGCTGTTTTTT.

V and J are TRBV4-3 and TRBJ2-1; D uncertain. The germline V and J ends were trimmed by 0 bases and 0 bases, with 9 bases remaining between them. The CDR3 is 16 amino acids. Germline CDR1 LGHNA, CDR2 YSLEER. CDR3 DNA: TGCGCCAGCAGCCAAGATCTTTGGAGCTCCTACAATGAGCAGTTCTTC. Amino acid sequence: CASSQDLWSSYNEQFF.

The chain uses TRBV12-3 or TRBV12-4 and TRBJ2-5, with D unresolved. V was pared by 9 bases and J by 1 base, with 9 bases between. This CDR3 is 12 amino acids long. CDR3 DNA sequence: TGTGCCAGTTCCCCATTCCAAGAGACCCAGTACTTC. Residues: CASSPFQETQYF.

This chain connects TRBV4-2 to TRBJ1-1; D is uncertain. With 0 bases removed from V and 0 bases from J, the gap between germline ends came to 5 bases. The CDR3 runs to 14 residues. Germline V lookup: CDR1 LGHNA, CDR2 YNFKEQ. CDR3 coding DNA: TGTGCCAGCAGCCAAGAGTACCTGAACACTGAAGCTTTCTTT. It yields the protein CASSQEYLNTEAFF.

The rearrangement links TRBV2 to TRBJ2-3, with D tentatively TRBD1 (5 bases). The CDR3 sequence is 15 residues long. With 1 base removed from V and 4 bases from J, the gap between germline ends came to 12 bases. Per the germline V gene, CDR1 is SNHLY and CDR2 is FYNNEI. The CDR3 reads CASSEESVGADTQYF. The CDR3 nucleotides read TGTGCCAGCAGTGAAGAAAGCGTAGGGGCAGATACGCAGTATTTT.

The rearrangement links TRBV2 to TRBJ2-7, with a tentative D call TRBD2 (5 bases). Trimming took 5 bases from V and 0 from J, leaving 11 bases between them. The germline gives CDR1 SNHLY, CDR2 FYNNEI. The CDR3 loop spans 14 amino acids. The CDR3 DNA follows: TGTGCCAGCAGTAGGAGGCAGGACTCCTACGAGCAGTACTTC. This translates into CASSRRQDSYEQYF.

The rearrangement joins TRBV7-8 to TRBJ2-7; possibly TRBD1 for D (6 bases). V was shortened by 0 bases and J by 3 bases, with 9 bases between the two germline ends. CDR1 and CDR2 from the germline V gene are SGHVS and FQNEAQ. This CDR3 contains 14 residues. The chain's CDR3 is CASSLASDSYEQYF. DNA of the CDR3: TGTGCCAGCAGCTTAGCGTCGGACAGCTACGAGCAGTACTTC.

This chain joins TRBV6-9 and TRBJ2-7; TRBD1 might be the D (5 bases). V shed 3 bases and J shed 6 bases, with 12 bases lying between them. CDR3 size: 13 residues. Germline V gene lookup returns CDR1 MNHGY and CDR2 SVAAGI. CDR3 nucleotide sequence: TGTGCCAGCAGTTACGGTTGGGGCTCCGAGCAGTACTTC. It encodes CASSYGWGSEQYF.

The chain employs TRBV7-2 and TRBJ1-1; D remains ambiguous. CDR1 SGHTA and CDR2 FQGNSA come from the germline V gene. The CDR3 is 15 amino acids. V lost 1 base, J lost 1 base, and 10 bases lay in between. Here the CDR3 DNA reads TGTGCCAGCAGCTTAGGCGGCAGGACGAACACTGAAGCTTTCTTT. It yields the protein CASSLGGRTNTEAFF.

A few counts support this clonotype. The chain combines TRBV28 with TRBJ2-5; 11 nucleotides match TRBD2. The CDR3 sequence is 13 residues long. Germline-derived CDR1 and CDR2 are MDHEN and SYDVKM. V gave up 6 bases and J gave up 3 bases; unmatched junction bases: 0. The CDR3 nucleotides read TGTGCCAGCAGGACTAGCGGGAAAGAGACCCAGTACTTC. Amino acids: CASRTSGKETQYF.

This clonotype was observed a handful of times. This rearrangement joins TRBV7-9 to TRBJ2-1, with 8 bases fitting TRBD1. The CDR3 totals 15 residues. Germline V CDR1 and CDR2: SEHNR, FQNEAQ (reference sequence). With V trimmed by 2 bases and J by 4 bases, 4 bases remained unmatched. CDR3 sequence reads: CASSLLQGGYNEQFF. The CDR3 DNA sequence: TGTGCCAGCAGCTTACTACAGGGGGGATACAATGAGCAGTTCTTC.

The chain carries TRBV20-1 and TRBJ1-3, with D possibly matching TRBD1 (6 bases). The ends were cut back, 5 bases at V and 7 bases at J, with 15 bases in the middle. This CDR3 is 13 amino acids long. Germline V gene sequence: CDR1 DFQATT, CDR2 SNEGSKA (reference sequence). CDR3 in DNA: TGCAGTGCTCAGACAGGCTATGGCAACACCATATATTTT. Translating it yields CSAQTGYGNTIYF.

This clonotype was seen a few times. This may be a read error, as it is one base from a much larger clone. This sequence joins TRBV7-2 and TRBJ2-5; D is uncertain. The V end was cut by 3 bases, the J end by 0 bases, with 2 bases between. The CDR3 sequence is 12 residues long. From germline, CDR1 is SGHTA and CDR2 FQGNSA. The CDR3 nucleotides are TGTGCCAGCAGCTTGGACCAAGAGACCCAGTACTTC. Encoded protein: CASSLDQETQYF.

The chain joins TRBV6-1 to TRBJ1-1; possible D gene TRBD1, 6 bases. Trimming shortened V by 8 bases and J by 1 base, and 17 bases separated the two germline ends. Germline assignment: CDR1 MNHNS and CDR2 SASEGT. CDR3 length: 15 amino acids. This chain's CDR3 is CASSTGTQRNTEAFF. The DNA of the CDR3 is TGTGCCAGCTCAACAGGGACTCAGAGGAACACTGAAGCTTTCTTT.

This clonotype was picked up one time. A much larger clone differs by one base, so this may be a read error. The chain has TRBV10-2 and TRBJ2-7; D assignment may be TRBD1 or TRBD2 (5 bases each). The CDR3 is 11 amino acids. Germline-derived CDR1 and CDR2 are WSHSY and SAAADI. The CDR3 DNA is TGCACCAGCAGTGAGATGGGGGAGTGGTACTTC. Its translation: CTSSEMGEWYF.

The chain employs TRBV2 and TRBJ2-3; D gene unclear. V was cut by 7 bases and J by 2 bases, with 4 bases left in between. CDR1 SNHLY and CDR2 FYNNEI come from the germline V gene. CDR3 length equals 11 residues. The chain's CDR3 is CASKYTDTQYF. CDR3 in DNA: TGTGCCAGCAAATACACAGATACGCAGTATTTT.